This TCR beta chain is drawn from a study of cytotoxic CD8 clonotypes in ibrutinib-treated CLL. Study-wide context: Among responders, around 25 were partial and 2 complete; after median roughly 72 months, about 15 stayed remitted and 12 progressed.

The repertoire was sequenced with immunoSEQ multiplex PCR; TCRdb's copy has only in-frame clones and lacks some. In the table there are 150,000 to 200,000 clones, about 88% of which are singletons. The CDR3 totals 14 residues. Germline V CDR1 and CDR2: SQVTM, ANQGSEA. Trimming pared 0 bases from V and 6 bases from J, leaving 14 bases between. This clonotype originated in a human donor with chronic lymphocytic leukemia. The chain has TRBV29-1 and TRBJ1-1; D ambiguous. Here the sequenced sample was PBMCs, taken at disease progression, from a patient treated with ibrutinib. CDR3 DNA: TGCAGCGTTGAAGATCAAGTAGGGTTGGCTGAAGCTTTCTTT. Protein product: CSVEDQVGLAEAFF.